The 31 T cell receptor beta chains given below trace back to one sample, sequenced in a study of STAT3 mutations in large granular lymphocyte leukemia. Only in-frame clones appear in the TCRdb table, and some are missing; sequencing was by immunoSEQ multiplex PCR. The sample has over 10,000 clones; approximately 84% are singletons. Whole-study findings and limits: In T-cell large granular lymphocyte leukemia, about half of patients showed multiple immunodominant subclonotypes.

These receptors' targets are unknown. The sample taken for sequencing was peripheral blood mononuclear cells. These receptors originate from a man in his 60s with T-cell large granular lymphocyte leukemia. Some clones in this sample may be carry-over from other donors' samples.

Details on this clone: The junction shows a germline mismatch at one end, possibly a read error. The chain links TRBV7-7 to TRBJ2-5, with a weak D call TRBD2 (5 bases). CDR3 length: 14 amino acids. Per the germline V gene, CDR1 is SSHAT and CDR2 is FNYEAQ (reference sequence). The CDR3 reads CASSLALSQETQYF. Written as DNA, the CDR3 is TGTGCTAGCAGCTTAGCGCTGAGCCAAGAGACCCAGTACTTC.

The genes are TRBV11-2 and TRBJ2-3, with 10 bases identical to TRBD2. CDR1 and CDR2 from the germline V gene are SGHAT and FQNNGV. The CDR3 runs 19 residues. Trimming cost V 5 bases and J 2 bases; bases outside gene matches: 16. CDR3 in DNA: TGTGCCAGCAGCCCAAGGGCGGGGAGCGGGAGGGTAGTCACAGATACGCAGTATTTT. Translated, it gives CASSPRAGSGRVVTDTQYF. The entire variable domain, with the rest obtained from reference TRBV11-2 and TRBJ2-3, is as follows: EAGVAQSPRYKIIEKRQSVAFWCNPISGHATLYWYQQILGQGPKLLIQFQNNGVVDDSQLPKDRFSAERLKGVDSTLKIQPAKLEDSAVYLCASSPRAGSGRVVTDTQYFGPGTRLTVL.

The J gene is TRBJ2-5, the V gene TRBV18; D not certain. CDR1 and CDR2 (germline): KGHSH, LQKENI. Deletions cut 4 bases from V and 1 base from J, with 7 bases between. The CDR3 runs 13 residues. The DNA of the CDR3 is TGTGCCAGCTCACGACGACCCCAAGAGACCCAGTACTTC. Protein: CASSRRPQETQYF.

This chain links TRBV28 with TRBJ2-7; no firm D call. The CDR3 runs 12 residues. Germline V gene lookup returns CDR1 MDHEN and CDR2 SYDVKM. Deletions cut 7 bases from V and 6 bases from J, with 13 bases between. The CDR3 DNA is TGTGCCAGCACCCAAGGAAGTCCCGAGCAGTACTTC. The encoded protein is CASTQGSPEQYF.

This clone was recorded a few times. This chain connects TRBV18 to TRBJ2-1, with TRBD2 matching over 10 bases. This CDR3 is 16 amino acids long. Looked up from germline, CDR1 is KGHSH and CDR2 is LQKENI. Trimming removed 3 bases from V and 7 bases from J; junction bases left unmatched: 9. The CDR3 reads CASSPPGTSVSNEQFF. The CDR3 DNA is TGTGCCAGCTCACCTCCCGGGACTAGCGTTTCGAATGAGCAGTTCTTC.

CDR3 DNA sequence: TGTGCCAGCAGCTTAGGGGACAGCGACTCTGGAAACACCATATATTTT. It translates to CASSLGDSDSGNTIYF. This chain links TRBV7-8 with TRBJ1-3, with 7 bases lining up with TRBD1. Trimming cost V 1 base and J 0 bases; bases outside gene matches: 3. The CDR3 consists of 16 residues. Per the germline V gene, CDR1 is SGHVS and CDR2 is FQNEAQ.

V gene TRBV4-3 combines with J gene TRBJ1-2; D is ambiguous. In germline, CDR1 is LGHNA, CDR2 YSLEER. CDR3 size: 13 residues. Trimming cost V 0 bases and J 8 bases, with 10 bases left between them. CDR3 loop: CASSQDRLTGYTF. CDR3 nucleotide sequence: TGCGCCAGCAGCCAAGATCGACTCACCGGCTACACCTTC.

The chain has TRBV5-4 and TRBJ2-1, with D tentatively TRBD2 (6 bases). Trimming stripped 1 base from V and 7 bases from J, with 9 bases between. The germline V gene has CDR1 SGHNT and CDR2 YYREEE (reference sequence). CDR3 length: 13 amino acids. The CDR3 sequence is CASSLYGGNEQFF. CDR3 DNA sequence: TGTGCCAGCAGCTTGTATGGAGGGAATGAGCAGTTCTTC.

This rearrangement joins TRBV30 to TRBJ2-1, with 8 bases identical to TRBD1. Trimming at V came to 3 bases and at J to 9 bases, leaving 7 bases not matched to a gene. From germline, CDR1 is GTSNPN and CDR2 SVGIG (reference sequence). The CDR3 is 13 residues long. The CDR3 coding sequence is TGTGCCTGGAGCCTCGGACAGGGCGCTGAGCAGTTCTTC. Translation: CAWSLGQGAEQFF.

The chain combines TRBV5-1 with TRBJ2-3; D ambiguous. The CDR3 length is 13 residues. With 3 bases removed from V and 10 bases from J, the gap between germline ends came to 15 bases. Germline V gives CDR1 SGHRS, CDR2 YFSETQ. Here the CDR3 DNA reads TGCGCCAGCAGCTCCGCATCGGGCCCGGCGCAGTATTTT. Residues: CASSSASGPAQYF.

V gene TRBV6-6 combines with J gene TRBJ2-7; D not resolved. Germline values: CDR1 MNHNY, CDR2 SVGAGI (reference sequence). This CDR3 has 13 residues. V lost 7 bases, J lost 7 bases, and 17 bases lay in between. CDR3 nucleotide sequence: TGTGCCAGCACCAAAATCGGACCTGGGGAGCAGTACTTC. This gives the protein CASTKIGPGEQYF.

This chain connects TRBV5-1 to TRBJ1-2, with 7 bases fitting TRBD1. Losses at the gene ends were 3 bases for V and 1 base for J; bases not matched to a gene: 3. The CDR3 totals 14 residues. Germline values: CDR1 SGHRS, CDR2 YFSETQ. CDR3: CASSWTGDNYGYTF. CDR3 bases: TGCGCCAGCAGCTGGACAGGCGATAACTATGGCTACACCTTC.

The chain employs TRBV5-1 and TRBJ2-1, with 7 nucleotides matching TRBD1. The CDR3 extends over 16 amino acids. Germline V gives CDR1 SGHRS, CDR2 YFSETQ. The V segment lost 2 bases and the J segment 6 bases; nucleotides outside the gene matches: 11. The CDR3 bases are TGCGCCAGCAGCTTCCCGACAGGGAGATTGGGCAATGAGCAGTTCTTC. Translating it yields CASSFPTGRLGNEQFF.

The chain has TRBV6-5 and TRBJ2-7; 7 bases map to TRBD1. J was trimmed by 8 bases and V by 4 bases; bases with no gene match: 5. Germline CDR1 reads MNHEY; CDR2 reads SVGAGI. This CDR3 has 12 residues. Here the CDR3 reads CASSFTGVQQYF. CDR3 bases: TGTGCCAGCAGTTTCACAGGGGTACAGCAGTACTTC.

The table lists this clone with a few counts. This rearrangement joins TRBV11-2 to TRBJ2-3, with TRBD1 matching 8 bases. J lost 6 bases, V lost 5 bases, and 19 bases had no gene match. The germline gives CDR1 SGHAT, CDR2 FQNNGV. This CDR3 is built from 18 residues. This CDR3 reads CASSRPGQGRLGRDTQYF. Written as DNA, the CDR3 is TGTGCCAGCAGCCGCCCTGGACAGGGAAGACTTGGTAGGGATACGCAGTATTTT. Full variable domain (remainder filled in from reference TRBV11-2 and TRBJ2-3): EAGVAQSPRYKIIEKRQSVAFWCNPISGHATLYWYQQILGQGPKLLIQFQNNGVVDDSQLPKDRFSAERLKGVDSTLKIQPAKLEDSAVYLCASSRPGQGRLGRDTQYFGPGTRLTVL.

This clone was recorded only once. The CDR3 loop reads CAWSGSEQYF. The CDR3 region has the DNA TGTGCCTGGAGCGGTAGCGAGCAGTACTTC. The V and J genes are TRBV30 and TRBJ2-7; D gene unclear. Per the germline V gene, CDR1 is GTSNPN and CDR2 is SVGIG (reference sequence). The CDR3 totals 10 residues. With 3 bases removed from V and 6 bases from J, the gap between germline ends came to 6 bases.

CDR3 in amino acids: CASTPQGWGTGELFF. CDR3 DNA: TGCGCCAGCACCCCCCAGGGCTGGGGCACCGGGGAGCTGTTTTTT. This rearrangement joins TRBV5-1 to TRBJ2-2; possibly TRBD1 for D (5 bases). Trimming cost V 6 bases and J 4 bases, with 16 bases left between them. Germline CDR1 reads SGHRS; CDR2 reads YFSETQ. This CDR3 has 15 amino acids.

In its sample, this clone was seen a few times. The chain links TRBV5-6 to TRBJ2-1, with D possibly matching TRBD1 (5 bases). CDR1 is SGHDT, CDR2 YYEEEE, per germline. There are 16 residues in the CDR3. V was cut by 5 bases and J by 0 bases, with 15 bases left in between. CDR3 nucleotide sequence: TGTGCCAGCAGTCTACTCCAGGGTCGCTCCTACAATGAGCAGTTCTTC. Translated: CASSLLQGRSYNEQFF.

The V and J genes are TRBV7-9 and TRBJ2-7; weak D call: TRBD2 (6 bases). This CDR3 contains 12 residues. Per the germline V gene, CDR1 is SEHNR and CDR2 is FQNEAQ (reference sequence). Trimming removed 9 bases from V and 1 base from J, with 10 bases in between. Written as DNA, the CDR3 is TGTGCCAGTAGTGGGAGGTCCTACGAGCAGTACTTC. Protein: CASSGRSYEQYF.

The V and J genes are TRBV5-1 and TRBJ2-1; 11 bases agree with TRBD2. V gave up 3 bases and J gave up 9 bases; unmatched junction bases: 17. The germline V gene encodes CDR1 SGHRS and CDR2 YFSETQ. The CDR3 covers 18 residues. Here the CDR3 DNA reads TGCGCCAGCAGCTCTGGCGGACCTAGCGGGAGGATGGGAAGTGAGCAGTTCTTC. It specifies CASSSGGPSGRMGSEQFF.

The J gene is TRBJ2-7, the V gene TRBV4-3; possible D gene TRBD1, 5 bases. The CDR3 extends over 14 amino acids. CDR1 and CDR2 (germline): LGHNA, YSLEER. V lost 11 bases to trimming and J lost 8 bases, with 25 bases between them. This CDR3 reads CAPPGSRGLVQQYF. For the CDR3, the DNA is TGCGCCCCCCCAGGGTCCCGAGGTTTGGTCCAGCAGTACTTC.

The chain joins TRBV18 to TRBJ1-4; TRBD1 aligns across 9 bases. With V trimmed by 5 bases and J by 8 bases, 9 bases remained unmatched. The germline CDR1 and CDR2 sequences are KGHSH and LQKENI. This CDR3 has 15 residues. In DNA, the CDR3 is TGTGCCAGCTCAACGGGACAGGGCGCAGGGGAAAAACTGTTTTTT. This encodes CASSTGQGAGEKLFF.

CDR3 in DNA: TGTGCCAGCGGCGGCTCCTACAATGAGCAGTTCTTC. It is translated as CASGGSYNEQFF. The V and J genes are TRBV11-1 and TRBJ2-1; D remains ambiguous. V dropped 8 bases and J dropped 0 bases, with 5 bases sitting between them. Germline assignment: CDR1 SGHAT and CDR2 FQDESV (reference sequence). CDR3 length: 12 amino acids.

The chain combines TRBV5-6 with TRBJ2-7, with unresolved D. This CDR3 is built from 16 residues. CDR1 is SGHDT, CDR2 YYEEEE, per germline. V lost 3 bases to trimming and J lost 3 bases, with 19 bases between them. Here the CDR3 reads CASSSSLRRRLYEQYF. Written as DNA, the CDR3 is TGTGCCAGCAGCTCCTCTCTGCGGCGGAGACTCTACGAGCAGTACTTC.

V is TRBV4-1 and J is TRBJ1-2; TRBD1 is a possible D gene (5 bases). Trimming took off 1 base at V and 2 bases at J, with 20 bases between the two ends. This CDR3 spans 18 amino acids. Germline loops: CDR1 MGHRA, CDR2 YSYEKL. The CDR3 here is CASSQVVFGRAKNYGYTF. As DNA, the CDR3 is TGCGCCAGCAGCCAAGTGGTTTTCGGCAGGGCTAAAAACTATGGCTACACCTTC.

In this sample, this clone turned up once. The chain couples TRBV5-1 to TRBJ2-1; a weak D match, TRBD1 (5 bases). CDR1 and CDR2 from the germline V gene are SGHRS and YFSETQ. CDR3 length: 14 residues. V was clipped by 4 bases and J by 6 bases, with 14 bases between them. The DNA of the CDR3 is TGCGCCAGCAGCCTACAAGGGGTAGGCAATGAGCAGTTCTTC. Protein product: CASSLQGVGNEQFF.

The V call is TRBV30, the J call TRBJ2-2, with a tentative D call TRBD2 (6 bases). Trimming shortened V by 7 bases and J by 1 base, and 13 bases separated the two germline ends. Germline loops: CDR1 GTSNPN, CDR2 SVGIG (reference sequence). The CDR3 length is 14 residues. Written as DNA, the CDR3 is TGTGCCTCCCTTTCGGGACTGAACACCGGGGAGCTGTTTTTT. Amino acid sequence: CASLSGLNTGELFF.

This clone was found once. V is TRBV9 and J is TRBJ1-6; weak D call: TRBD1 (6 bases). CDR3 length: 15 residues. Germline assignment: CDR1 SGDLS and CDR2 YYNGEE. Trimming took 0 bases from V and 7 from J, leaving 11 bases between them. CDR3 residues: CASSVDGRGNSPLHF. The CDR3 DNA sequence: TGTGCCAGCAGCGTAGATGGCAGGGGAAATTCACCCCTCCACTTT.

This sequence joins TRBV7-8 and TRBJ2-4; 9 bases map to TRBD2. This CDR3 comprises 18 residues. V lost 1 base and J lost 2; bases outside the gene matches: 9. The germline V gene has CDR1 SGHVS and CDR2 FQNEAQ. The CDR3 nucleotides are TGTGCCAGCAGCTTAGGCCTAGCGGGAATGGTGACCAAAAACATTCAGTACTTC. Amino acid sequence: CASSLGLAGMVTKNIQYF.

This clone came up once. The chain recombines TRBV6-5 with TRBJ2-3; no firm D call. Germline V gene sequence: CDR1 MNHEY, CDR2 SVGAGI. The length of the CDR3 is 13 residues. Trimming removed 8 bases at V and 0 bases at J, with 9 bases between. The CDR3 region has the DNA TGTGCCAGCCATATTACTAGCACAGATACGCAGTATTTT. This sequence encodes CASHITSTDTQYF.

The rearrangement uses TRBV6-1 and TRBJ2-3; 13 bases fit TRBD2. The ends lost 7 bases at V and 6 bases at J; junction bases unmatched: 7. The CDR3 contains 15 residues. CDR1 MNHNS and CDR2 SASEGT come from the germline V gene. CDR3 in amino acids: CASNLGLAGADTQYF. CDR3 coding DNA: TGTGCCAGCAACCTAGGACTAGCGGGAGCCGATACGCAGTATTTT.